This T cell receptor (beta chain) stems from a study of neurological immune-mediated disorders. Study results and caveats: No sharing of CDR3 amino acid sequences was observed among expanded clones across subjects, suggesting private repertoires in all groups. When grouped phylogenetically, the repertoires of 18 of the 34 multiple sclerosis patients fell together in one related-CDR3 cluster, which is a possible signature.

Germline trimming cut 2 bases from V and 3 bases from J; bases unmatched to any gene: 9. The germline CDR1 and CDR2 sequences are SGHAT and FQNNGV. This CDR3 contains 17 residues. With 10-nucleotide random UMIs included, cDNA was synthesized by 5'RACE. TCRdb recomputed calls from the 5' RACE reads with MiXCR, one row per CDR3 protein. The sample carries roughly 41,000 distinct CDR3 sequences, roughly 2% recorded once. The sample holds many counts of this clonotype. Its target is unknown. The origin of this receptor is a woman in her thirties or forties with multiple sclerosis. Sequencing was carried out using PBMCs. The chain links TRBV11-2 to TRBJ2-3, with 9 bases fitting TRBD1. As DNA, the CDR3 is TGTGCCAGCAGCTTACTAGTAATGACAGGGGGGACAGATACGCAGTATTTT. Translated, it gives CASSLLVMTGGTDTQYF.